This TCR beta chain was observed in a study of quantifying T cell responses using KT2 cells (dated by TCRdb to about 2017). Describing the broader study: RNA was DNase-treated and reverse transcribed with TCR alpha and beta constant-region primers, mostly using SuperScript III. To avoid over-amplification, PCR2 was carried out as a SYBR Green qPCR and halted once a predetermined fluorescence threshold was reached. The efficiency of the T4 ligation step under optimum conditions was estimated to be greater than 9.5%. The investigation overall reported the following: Detection of KT2 sequences showed saturation at very high KT2 spike-in numbers. A linear scaling of KT2 alpha and beta sequence counts with input KT2 cell number was observed over several orders of magnitude. This TCR sequencing study did not compare the pipeline side by side with other TCR sequencing techniques. KT2 sequences were detected down to the lowest spike-in tested, about one KT2 cell per 100,000 PBMC.

V loses 3 bases of germline sequence and J loses 1 base, and the interval between the two ends is 10 bases. The CDR3 runs 15 amino acids, cysteine and phenylalanine included. Only the CDR3 DNA is retained, 45 bases long and in frame from the first base. Note on this clonotype: Its antigen specificity is not known. Per-base qualities were not stored, and no clone one base away is much larger.

Libraries came from UMI-ligation and nested PCR. T4 RNA ligase 1 was used to ligate a single-stranded oligonucleotide containing the Illumina SP2 sequence and a UMI to the 3' end of the cDNA. PCR1 consisted of 4 to 5 cycles (98 degrees C 15 s, 69 degrees C 30 s, 72 degrees C 40 s), and for the beta primer an equimolar mix of RC1.1 and RC1.2 was used to cover TRBC1 and TRBC2. From PCR2 onward, TCR alpha and beta chains were processed separately, and sample indices and Illumina adaptors were added. The UMI, placed after an 8-base spacer, consisted of 12 random nucleotides arranged as two hexamers with a spacer between them. Sequencing was done on an Illumina MiSeq using v2 2x251 paired-end chemistry, usually with 12 samples per run. To increase diversity, roughly 5-8% PhiX DNA was added to each sequencing library. In the source study's methods: The raw reads were converted into FASTQ with bcl2fastq and then demultiplexed by dual indices with Demultiplexor. V and J genes were assigned by Decombinator through tag matching, with a single base-pair mismatch permitted. Using UMIs, Collapsinator corrected both sequencing errors and the frequency errors that come from PCR heterogeneity. Decombinator identifiers were converted to nucleotide sequence by CDR3Translator, the sequences were translated to amino acids, and CDR3 was extracted using C- and N-terminal motifs. A cluster of KT2 sequences sharing one unique molecular identifier was counted as one distinct KT2 TCR. The public reads were quality trimmed at Q25 with fastp and then assembled into clones with MiXCR by TCRdb, keeping productive beta chains. For every CDR3 protein sequence, its rows merge into one entry that carries the most common genes and DNA. The V and J calls, along with clone size, are taken from TCRdb and not from the paper's own processing. The sample table holds 25,000 to 40,000 distinct CDR3 sequences, of which approximately 10% were seen once. The ten biggest clones cover about 9.6% of the sample.

Known numbers of KT2, a T cell clone whose TCR had been sequenced previously, were spiked into unfractionated PBMC to test the sensitivity and accuracy of the pipeline. A range of KT2-to-PBMC ratios was set up by mixing KT2 cells into a fixed number of PBMC. This receptor was identified in a human donor. Source material: PBMCs spiked with cells of the T cell clone KT2. This sequence uses TRBV12-3 or TRBV12-4 and TRBJ1-5; confidence is insufficient to name the D gene. The nucleotide sequence is TGTGCCAGCAGTTTTAAGGAGATAAGCAATCAGCCCCAGCATTTT. It codes for CASSFKEISNQPQHF.